The sequence of this T cell receptor beta chain was determined in a study of CD8 T cells in Susac syndrome. Both CD4+ and CD8+ T cells were negatively isolated, and TEMRA cells underwent FACS enrichment. Germline-derived CDR1 and CDR2 are MGHRA and YSYEKL. The CDR3 has 16 residues. V trimming: 0 bases; J trimming: 7 bases; junction bases outside the gene matches: 11. An input of roughly 0.45 to 1 ug of RNA was subjected to reverse transcription using random hexamers. immunoSEQ multiplex PCR amplified TCR beta CDR3 across 54 Vbeta, 13 Jbeta. TCRdb re-called the immunoSEQ multiplex PCR reads with MiXCR, one entry per CDR3 protein. This sample yields roughly 220,000 distinct CDR3 sequences, of which 85% to 95% are seen a single time; about 0.14% belongs to the top ten. Findings of the study overall: The CD4+ T cell repertoires in Susac syndrome were not clonally expanded.

Note on this clonotype: The target antigen is unknown.

The TCR was taken from a human donor with Susac syndrome. Source material: CD4+ T cells from PBMCs. The rearrangement uses TRBV4-1 and TRBJ2-7; 8 bases map to TRBD1. The CDR3 DNA is TGCGCCAGCAGCCAAGATACGGGACAGGCTCGGAGAGAGCAGTACTTC. It encodes CASSQDTGQARREQYF.